The 17 T cell receptor beta chains below come from one sample, sequenced in a study of shared clonotypes between healthy human individuals. Produced via immunoSEQ multiplex PCR; TCRdb's table is partial and in-frame only. The sample consists of 2 million to 2.5 million clones, 85% to 95% of them appearing once. Sample: naive CD4+ T cells from PBMCs. Documented subset: CD45RA+ positively selected. These receptors originate from a man aged 18 to 30 in good health. Some clones in this sample may be carry-over from other donors' samples.

The rearrangement joins TRBV7-9 to TRBJ2-5; D gene uncertain. V shed 5 bases and J shed 1 base, with 5 bases lying between them. The CDR3 totals 12 residues. Germline CDR1 SEHNR, CDR2 FQNEAQ (reference sequence). The CDR3 here is CASSPIQETQYF. CDR3 nucleotide sequence: TGTGCCAGCAGCCCCATCCAAGAGACCCAGTACTTC.

Concerning this clone itself: This specimen includes other DNA sequences encoding the same CDR3. CDR3 region: CASSLGLGGYTF. Here the CDR3 DNA reads TGTGCCAGCAGTTTGGGATTAGGGGGCTACACCTTC. The rearrangement joins TRBV28 to TRBJ1-2; D gene uncertain. Between the trimmed V and J ends, which lost 3 bases and 8 bases, there was a span of 10 bases. The germline gives CDR1 MDHEN, CDR2 SYDVKM. CDR3 length equals 12 residues.

This chain joins TRBV6-1 and TRBJ2-1; weak D call: TRBD1 (6 bases). V was shortened by 6 bases and J by 4 bases, with 16 bases between the two germline ends. The CDR3 extends over 15 amino acids. CDR1 and CDR2 from the germline V gene are MNHNS and SASEGT. DNA of the CDR3: TGTGCCAGCAGAGCTACAGGGTTGGCGTACAATGAGCAGTTCTTC. It is translated as CASRATGLAYNEQFF.

The J gene is TRBJ1-2, the V gene TRBV6-1, with 7 bases that match TRBD1. The germline V gene has CDR1 MNHNS and CDR2 SASEGT. This CDR3 comprises 19 residues. Germline trimming cut 4 bases from V and 4 bases from J; bases unmatched to any gene: 21. Here the CDR3 reads CASSAMLLWGDSPSYGYTF. The DNA of the CDR3 is TGTGCCAGCAGTGCCATGTTACTTTGGGGGGACAGCCCATCCTATGGCTACACCTTC.

The gene calls are TRBV6-5 and TRBJ2-5; a weak D match, TRBD1 (5 bases). The germline CDR1 and CDR2 sequences are MNHEY and SVGAGI. Trimming took 10 bases from V and 1 from J, leaving 16 bases between them. CDR3 length: 14 residues. The CDR3 DNA reads as TGTGCCACCCGGGCGTGGGGCGGCCAAGAGACCCAGTACTTC. Amino acid sequence: CATRAWGGQETQYF.

The V call is TRBV5-1, the J call TRBJ2-3; D is possibly TRBD1 (5 bases). The CDR3 length is 13 residues. Germline lookup yields CDR1 SGHRS and CDR2 YFSETQ. Deletions cut 4 bases from V and 5 bases from J, with 11 bases between. CDR3 residues: CASSLPTGDTQYF. The CDR3 DNA is TGCGCCAGCAGCCTCCCTACAGGAGATACGCAGTATTTT. Based on the CDR3 plus reference TRBV5-1 and TRBJ2-3, the full variable domain is KAGVTQTPRYLIKTRGQQVTLSCSPISGHRSVSWYQQTPGQGLQFLFEYFSETQRNKGNFPGRFSGRQFSNSRSEMNVSTLELGDSALYLCASSLPTGDTQYFGPGTRLTVL.

The chain recombines TRBV30 with TRBJ2-5, with D perhaps TRBD2 (6 bases). Deletions cut 2 bases from V and 4 bases from J, with 20 bases between. The CDR3 extends over 16 amino acids. Germline lookup yields CDR1 GTSNPN and CDR2 SVGIG (reference sequence). The CDR3 region is CAWSSSPGVIGETQYF. The CDR3 DNA sequence: TGTGCCTGGAGTTCATCGCCGGGGGTAATCGGAGAGACCCAGTACTTC.

The chain joins TRBV27 to TRBJ2-7; 14 positions match TRBD2. CDR3 length: 15 residues. The trim removed 5 bases at V and 6 bases at J, leaving 6 bases unmatched. Germline V CDR1 and CDR2: MNHEY, SMNVEV (reference sequence). The CDR3 bases are TGTGCCAGCAGTCCGGGACTAGCGGGGGCTGGCGAGCAGTACTTC. Protein product: CASSPGLAGAGEQYF.

This chain links TRBV11-2 with TRBJ2-3; a possible D gene is TRBD1 (5 bases). V was cut by 5 bases and J by 1 base, with 13 bases left in between. The CDR3 is 15 amino acids. Germline V gene lookup returns CDR1 SGHAT and CDR2 FQNNGV. This CDR3 is CASSPTDRRTDTQYF. In nucleotides, the CDR3 is TGTGCCAGCAGCCCAACCGACAGACGCACAGATACGCAGTATTTT. The variable domain in full, completed from reference TRBV11-2 and TRBJ2-3, reads EAGVAQSPRYKIIEKRQSVAFWCNPISGHATLYWYQQILGQGPKLLIQFQNNGVVDDSQLPKDRFSAERLKGVDSTLKIQPAKLEDSAVYLCASSPTDRRTDTQYFGPGTRLTVL.

The rearrangement links TRBV7-3 to TRBJ2-2; D is uncertain. Per germline, CDR1 SGHTA and CDR2 FQGTGA. The CDR3 is 11 amino acids. V dropped 5 bases and J dropped 5 bases, with 3 bases sitting between them. DNA of the CDR3: TGTGCCAGCAGCATTACCGGGGAGCTGTTTTTT. Protein sequence: CASSITGELFF.

The J gene is TRBJ2-2, the V gene TRBV27; D is uncertain. The CDR3 has 14 residues. Germline-derived CDR1 and CDR2 are MNHEY and SMNVEV (reference sequence). Trimming took off 2 bases at V and 6 bases at J, with 10 bases between the two ends. CDR3 in DNA: TGTGCCAGCAGTTTAATGTCGGGTGCCGGGGAGCTGTTTTTT. Its translation: CASSLMSGAGELFF.

This clone showed up just once. The rearrangement links TRBV7-3 to TRBJ1-3, with D possibly matching TRBD1 (5 bases). Germline values: CDR1 SGHTA, CDR2 FQGTGA. The V and J ends lost 5 bases and 0 bases respectively, with 14 bases between them. The CDR3 runs 16 residues. The DNA for the CDR3 is TGTGCCAGCAGCCCAACCGGGGGTACCTCTGGAAACACCATATATTTT. It specifies CASSPTGGTSGNTIYF.

This chain links TRBV5-4 with TRBJ2-2; 10 bases agree with TRBD2. The junction had 8 bases not matched to a gene; V was cut back by 2 bases and J by 4 bases. CDR3 length: 17 residues. Germline loops: CDR1 SGHNT, CDR2 YYREEE (reference sequence). The DNA for the CDR3 is TGTGCCAGCAGCTTCGGGCTAGCGGGAGCCGGCACCGGGGAGCTGTTTTTT. Translated: CASSFGLAGAGTGELFF.

With regard to this clone: Other DNA sequences in the same sample also yield this CDR3. The chain recombines TRBV28 with TRBJ2-7; D gene uncertain. The CDR3 has 13 amino acids. V gave up 5 bases and J gave up 0 bases, with 8 bases separating them. CDR1 and CDR2 (germline): MDHEN, SYDVKM. As DNA, the CDR3 is TGTGCCAGCAGTACACCTTCCTCCTACGAGCAGTACTTC. It encodes CASSTPSSYEQYF.

Concerning this clone itself: Other DNA sequences in the sample encode the same CDR3. The rearrangement links TRBV9 to TRBJ2-3; no reliable D call. V lost 2 bases and J 1 base, leaving 8 bases between the germline ends. The CDR3 contains 14 residues. The germline gives CDR1 SGDLS, CDR2 YYNGEE. CDR3 DNA sequence: TGTGCCAGCAGCGTGGACCTCCGCACAGATACGCAGTATTTT. It translates to CASSVDLRTDTQYF.

The J gene is TRBJ1-1, the V gene TRBV12-5, with TRBD1 as a possible D gene (6 bases). Germline lookup yields CDR1 LGHNT and CDR2 FRNRAP. Trimming pared 2 bases from V and 3 bases from J, leaving 10 bases between. The CDR3 runs 14 residues. CDR3 residues: CASGLRGADTEAFF. The DNA for the CDR3 is TGTGCTAGTGGTTTGCGGGGGGCGGACACTGAAGCTTTCTTT.

This clone was seen only once. The rearrangement uses TRBV28 and TRBJ1-5, with unresolved D. The CDR3 sequence is 17 residues long. V lost 3 bases and J 0 bases, leaving 15 bases between the germline ends. CDR1 is MDHEN and CDR2 is SYDVKM in the germline V gene. In DNA form, the CDR3 reads TGTGCCAGCAGTTTCCCCCGGGGTCTCCTTAGCAATCAGCCCCAGCATTTT. It translates to CASSFPRGLLSNQPQHF.